This T cell receptor beta chain was identified in a study of cytomegalovirus exposure and HLA in healthy donors (dated by TCRdb to the late 2010s). About the full investigation: In an earlier analysis of under 750 of the donors, 276 Gb of sequence data and 90 million to 130 million unique TCR beta sequences from about 179 million T cells were reported. Approximately 300 gigabases of sequencing data and 80 million or so unique TCR sequences were included in an early release covering roughly 600 HLA-typed donors. The genetic ancestry cluster associated with self-reported Caucasian donors included about 84% of the 398 genotyped donors. The study aimed to test whether signatures of past pathogen exposure could be identified by cataloging public T cell receptors. The study profiled the T cell repertoires of hundreds of subjects by immunosequencing and related them to cytomegalovirus serostatus. A separate validation cohort of roughly 130 different subjects was used in addition to the roughly 670-subject first cohort. To predict cytomegalovirus infection status, the study combined high-throughput TCR immunosequencing, statistical association of individual TCRs with disease status, and machine learning. A later analysis re-examined previously published TCR beta repertoires from 600 to 700 donors and added high-resolution HLA genotyping to investigate patterns of TCR occurrence. Rather than using new phenotypic data, the later analysis identified candidate immune exposures from TCR beta sequences and from how often those sequences occurred across donors. To decide whether each TCR beta V gene segment behaved as functional or pseudogenic, an earlier analysis of approximately 620 of the donors relied on high-throughput TCR beta sequencing. Alongside the repertoire data, information on donor age, sex, ethnicity and CMV serostatus was compiled. A later genetic analysis used genome-wide SNP genotypes for about 65% of the roughly 700 donors, treating that subset as a discovery cohort. Every repertoire in the discovery cohort had been generated on one and the same sequencing platform. HLA typing included class I and class II loci at four-digit resolution. Typing coverage varied by locus: roughly 620-640 donors for A, B, C, DRB1 and DQB1; roughly 560 for DQA1; around 570 for DPA1; fewer than 480 for DPB1. A handful of DR-DQ haplotypes were handled as single units for association and clustering because linkage in the cohort was strong. On average, 235,054 unique TCR beta nucleotide sequences were sequenced per donor among a few hundred genotyped donors of the cohort, with around 19% of those sequences being non-productive.

What the work shows at the level of the full study, not this receptor alone: Presence/absence analyses assumed roughly uniform sequencing depth across donors, an assumption that may not hold. In a later analysis, the rate of TCR association differed among HLA loci, with DRB1 alleles having the most associated TCRs and HLA-C alleles having the fewest. In the study, some 180 TCR beta chains were listed as associated with cytomegalovirus. In a later analysis, several top co-occurrence clusters were reported to appear linked to parvovirus B19, influenza, CMV and Epstein-Barr virus. A few of the identified cytomegalovirus-associated TCR beta chains were confirmed in vitro to be specific for cytomegalovirus antigens. A cluster of highly shared sequence variants was judged likely to be a technical artifact of the sequencing pipeline. In both the original and validation cohorts, the classifier was reported to diagnose cytomegalovirus status with high specificity and sensitivity. The cohort was sequenced for TCR beta chains only, and without alpha or paired-chain data the features that could be detected were limited. Because counts were too low, approximately 15 rarely observed V segments, including chromosome 9 orphons, were excluded from the earlier analysis of 587 of the donors. Most TCR sequences were seen in very few donors, while some public TCRs were found in many individuals. It was suggested by the authors that the approach could potentially be generalized to other disease states and immunological phenotypes. In a later genetic analysis, a missense DCLRE1C variant was associated with V-gene and J-gene trimming of TCR beta chains, and the association was replicated in an independent cohort. Correlated functional status among segregating V segments might reflect linkage disequilibrium, but an unknown experimental factor could not be ruled out. At a false discovery rate of 0.05, a later analysis linked 16,951 TCR beta sequences to specific HLA alleles. Some IMGT-functional V segments, including TRBV6-2 and TRBV6-3, could not be distinguished by the 87-base-pair reads and were therefore excluded. Because HLA typing was missing for some donors at each locus, association tests included only the typed subset. Immune exposure information for the cohort was limited to CMV serostatus. Most CMV-associated TCR beta chains appeared to be HLA-restricted in a later analysis, and the HLA associations seemed to be driven largely by CMV exposure. In a later genetic analysis, fewer N-insertions in productive TCRs were reported among donors in an Asian-associated ancestry cluster than the roughly 710-donor mean. A later analysis found that HLA-associated TCR beta chains were more clonally expanded and had lower generation probabilities than equally common non-associated chains. A further reported finding was that TCR beta sequences accurately predicted the HLA-A and HLA-B alleles for most subjects in the first cohort. Assigning TCR associations to individual alleles was difficult when HLA alleles, especially DR and DQ, strongly co-occurred. Broadly in line with IMGT annotations, most TCR beta V segments showed up in productive rearrangements about 87% or about 30% of the time in an earlier analysis of around 600 of the donors.

The cohort was made up of several hundred healthy bone marrow donors. At the time of sampling, all cohort members were nominally healthy, though unrecorded immune exposures were likely present. The donor was CMV seronegative and belonged to the group of over 350 seronegative cohort members. Every donor gave a peripheral blood sample, and the peripheral blood mononuclear cells from that sample were used for TCR beta sequencing. The Qiagen DNeasy Blood Extraction Kit was used to extract genomic DNA from the blood cell samples. This clone showed up just once. The antigen it binds to is not known. No base-level quality is on record; no much larger clone is a single base apart. Libraries came from the immunoSEQ multiplex PCR assay. The multiplex PCR relied on a mix of 60 forward primers for TCR Vbeta segments and 13 reverse primers for TCR Jbeta segments. A multiplex PCR assay on genomic DNA amplified the CDR3 region of rearranged TCR beta genes. The Illumina HiSeq System was used to sequence the amplified TCR beta libraries as 87-base-pair reads. The paper's processing steps were these. A later analysis counted some 80 million unique TCR beta chains across the 690 or so repertoires, and roughly 10 million of these chains were shared by at least two donors. A nearest-neighbor algorithm error-corrected the raw reads and collapsed the reads into unique sequences, merging closely related sequences to remove PCR and sequencing errors. V, D and J gene segments were assigned by aligning CDR3 sequences to IMGT reference sequences. Each retained sequence needed at least a six-nucleotide match to both a V gene segment and a J gene segment. A rearrangement was called productive if the CDR3 had no stop codons and remained in frame with V and J, and every other rearrangement was called non-productive. CDR3 was defined according to IMGT convention as the region running from the second conserved V-encoded cysteine to the conserved J-encoded phenylalanine. The earlier analysis of roughly 590 of the donors excluded any sequence lacking an unambiguous match to a single V gene segment. An earlier analysis of several hundred of the donors called V segments functional above 56.7% productive rearrangements and segregating when the between-donor standard deviation exceeded 5%. A statistical classification framework was built for diagnosing cytomegalovirus status from the catalog of TCR beta chain sequences. A later analysis assigned V and J genes by comparing TCR nucleotide sequences with IMGT/GENE-DB human TR gene sequences. The TCRdist pipeline was used in a later analysis to assign CDR3 sequences and most-parsimonious VDJ recombination scenarios. In a later analysis, each TCR beta chain was defined by its CDR3 amino acid sequence together with its V-gene family, and reads lacking a unique V-gene family were excluded. As a way to deal with suspected cross-contamination and a sequencing artifact, a later analysis dropped 450 to 700 nucleotide sequences that were highly shared and had low generation probability. For each public chain, a later analysis derived a clonal expansion index from normalized ranks of inferred template counts within each repertoire. Generation probabilities in a later analysis came from a VDJ recombination model fitted to out-of-frame rearrangements, and those results were checked against IGoR. A later analysis scored TCR-TCR, TCR-HLA and TCR-CMV co-occurrence with hypergeometric tests, applying a repertoire-size bias correction to TCR pairs. To estimate false discovery rates, a later analysis permuted the HLA or CMV assignments 20 times. In a later analysis, co-occurring TCRs were grouped using DBSCAN, with TCRdist sequence similarity added in when clustering inside HLA-allele-positive subsets. Co-occurrence clustering excluded repertoires with fewer than 30,000 or more than 120,000 public chains, plus five with anomalous nucleotide sharing. The table comes from immuneACCESS by way of TCRdb, which keeps in-frame sequences with V and J called. Part of the clones is missing from these tables; in studies checked, under half for an unresolved V gene and the rest for unknown reasons. That table is the source of V, J and clone size, and D and trimming were worked out from the DNA. Present in this sample are 150,000 to 160,000 clones, 65% to 75% of which were seen just once. The top ten clonotypes cover 2% to 2.5% of the sample.

The CDR3 measures 12 amino acids from cysteine to phenylalanine. Of the read, only the CDR3 DNA is kept; its 36 bases are in frame from base 1. Clipping removes 6 bases from V and 10 bases from J, with 5 as the unmatched junction base count. The CDR1 and CDR2 encoded by the germline V gene are MNHNS and SASEGT. This clonotype originated in a man between 25 and 39 years old in good health and CMV-seronegative. The rearrangement joined TRBV6-1 to TRBJ1-1, and 10 junctional nucleotides match TRBD1. Sequencing used PBMCs. The CDR3 protein: CASRRTGGLAFF. DNA sequence: TGTGCCAGCAGGAGGACAGGGGGTTTAGCTTTCTTT.